This T cell receptor beta chain was found in a study of T-cell reconstitution after alpha-beta-depleted transplantation in children. General study points: It was newly produced T cells that mostly accounted for T-cell counts and diversity one year after transplant.

As regards this clonotype: Its antigen is currently unknown.

A TCRbeta library incorporating unique molecular identifiers was prepared. TCRdb analysed the PCR reads with MiXCR anew, one entry per CDR3 protein. The sample comprises nearly 350,000 distinct CDR3 sequences, around 15% of which are singletons, and around two fifths rests with the top ten. Unmatched junction bases numbered 9, after V lost 4 bases and J lost 4 bases. Germline V CDR1 and CDR2: ENHRY, SYGVKD. The CDR3 is made up of 15 amino acids. This sequence originates from a male patient aged 2 to 10 who had a stem cell transplant for acute lymphoblastic leukemia, so the T cells may come from the graft donor. The starting material was PBMCs, mostly from graft donor cells, obtained 360 days after TCRalphabeta/CD19-depleted stem cell transplant. V gene TRBV10-3 combines with J gene TRBJ1-2; TRBD1 matches 7 bases. DNA for the CDR3: TGTGCCATCAGTGGGGAGGGGGCCTATGTCTATGGCTACACCTTC. Its translation: CAISGEGAYVYGYTF.